Reported below is one TCR beta chain. This entry comes from a study of T cell changes during pregnancy in multiple sclerosis. From germline, CDR1 is SGDLS and CDR2 YYNGEE. V was pared by 3 bases and J by 5 bases, with 13 bases between. This CDR3 has 14 amino acids. Generated by immunoSEQ multiplex PCR, the TCRdb table keeps only in-frame clones and is missing some. The profile shows 45,000 to 70,000 clones, around 93% of them singletons. The sample was CD4+ T cells from peripheral blood mononuclear cells, taken after pregnancy. The chain is built from TRBV9 and TRBJ2-3, with a weak D call TRBD2 (7 bases). The receptor comes from a female donor in good health, enrolled as a control in a pregnancy study. CDR3 sequence: CASSAGGGIDTQYF. CDR3 in DNA: TGTGCCAGCAGCGCGGGGGGCGGAATAGATACGCAGTATTTT.